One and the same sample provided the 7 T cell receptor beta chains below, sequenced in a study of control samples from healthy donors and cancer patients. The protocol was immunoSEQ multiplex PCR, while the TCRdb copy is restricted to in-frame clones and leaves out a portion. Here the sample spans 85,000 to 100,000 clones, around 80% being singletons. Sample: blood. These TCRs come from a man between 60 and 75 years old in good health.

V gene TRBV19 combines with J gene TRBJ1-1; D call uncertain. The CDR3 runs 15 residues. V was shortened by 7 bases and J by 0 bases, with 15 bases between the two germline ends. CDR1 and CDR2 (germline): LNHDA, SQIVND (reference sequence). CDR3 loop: CASKYETSMNTEAFF. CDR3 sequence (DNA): TGTGCCAGTAAGTATGAAACGAGCATGAACACTGAAGCTTTCTTT.

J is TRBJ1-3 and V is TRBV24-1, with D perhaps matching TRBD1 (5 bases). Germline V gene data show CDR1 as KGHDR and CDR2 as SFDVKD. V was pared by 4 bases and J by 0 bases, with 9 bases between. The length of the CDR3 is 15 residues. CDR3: CATSERDGSGNTIYF. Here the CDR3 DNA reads TGTGCCACCAGTGAGCGGGACGGCTCTGGAAACACCATATATTTT.

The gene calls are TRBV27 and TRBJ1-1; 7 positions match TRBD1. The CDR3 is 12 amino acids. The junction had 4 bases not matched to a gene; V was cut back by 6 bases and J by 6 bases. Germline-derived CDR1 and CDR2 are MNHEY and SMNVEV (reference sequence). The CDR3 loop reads CASSQGGAEAFF. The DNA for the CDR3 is TGTGCCAGCAGCCAGGGGGGGGCTGAAGCTTTCTTT.

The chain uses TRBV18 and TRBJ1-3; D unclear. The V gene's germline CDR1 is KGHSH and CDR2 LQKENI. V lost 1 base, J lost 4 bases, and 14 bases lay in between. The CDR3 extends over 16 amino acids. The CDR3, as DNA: TGTGCCAGCTCACCACGTCTCACAGTTCCGGGAAACACCATATATTTT. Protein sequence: CASSPRLTVPGNTIYF.

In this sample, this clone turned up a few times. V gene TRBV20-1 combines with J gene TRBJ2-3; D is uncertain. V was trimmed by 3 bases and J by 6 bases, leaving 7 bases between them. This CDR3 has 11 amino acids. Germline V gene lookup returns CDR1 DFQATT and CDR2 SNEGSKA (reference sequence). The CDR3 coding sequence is TGCAGTGCTAGTGGCCGGGATACGCAGTATTTT. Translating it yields CSASGRDTQYF.

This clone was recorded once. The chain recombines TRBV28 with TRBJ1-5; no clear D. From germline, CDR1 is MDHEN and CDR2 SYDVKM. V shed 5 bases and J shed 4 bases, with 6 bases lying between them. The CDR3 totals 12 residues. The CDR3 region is CASSQENQPQHF. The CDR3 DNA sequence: TGTGCCAGCAGTCAGGAGAATCAGCCCCAGCATTTT.

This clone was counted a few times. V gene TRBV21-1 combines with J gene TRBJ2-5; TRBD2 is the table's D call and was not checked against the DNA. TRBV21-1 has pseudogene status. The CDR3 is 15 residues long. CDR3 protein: CASSKDGGGQETQYF. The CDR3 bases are TGTGCCAGCAGCAAAGATGGGGGAGGGCAAGAGACCCAGTACTTC.